The rows below give T cell receptor beta chains drawn from one sample of a study of cytomegalovirus exposure and HLA in healthy donors. The data were produced by immunoSEQ multiplex PCR, yet TCRdb's version contains in-frame clones alone and is incomplete. The sample carries about 200,000 clones, around 78% recorded once. The sequencing input was PBMCs. The receptors stem from a man younger than 40 in good health and CMV-seronegative. Each CDR3 is given with its conserved first and last residue. The order of the fields is J gene, V gene, clone size, D gene, CDR3 DNA, CDR3 protein. D genes are given only for firm matches. Only some rows state a clone size, as once, few, many or a class for expanded clones.

j_call: TRBJ2-2
v_call: TRBV6-5
clone_size: few
d_call: TRBD2
cdr3_nt: TGTGCCAGCAGGGCGGGAGGCTTACACACCGGGGAGCTGTTTTTT
cdr3_aa: CASRAGGLHTGELFF

j_call: TRBJ1-2
v_call: TRBV19
clone_size: -
d_call: -
cdr3_nt: TGTGCCAGTAGTATACTCCGGGGGGCGGATAATGGCTACACCTTC
cdr3_aa: CASSILRGADNGYTF

j_call: TRBJ1-4
v_call: TRBV10-3
clone_size: -
d_call: TRBD1
cdr3_nt: TGTGCCATCAGTGAGAGAGGGACAGGGGGCTCTAATGAAAAACTGTTTTTT
cdr3_aa: CAISERGTGGSNEKLFF

j_call: TRBJ1-5
v_call: TRBV28
clone_size: once
d_call: -
cdr3_nt: TGTGCCAGCAGTCTCCTTGGCAATCAGCCCCAGCATTTT
cdr3_aa: CASSLLGNQPQHF

j_call: TRBJ2-1
v_call: TRBV28
clone_size: -
d_call: -
cdr3_nt: TGTGCCAGCAGCGTAACGGTGTATGAGCAGTTCTTC
cdr3_aa: CASSVTVYEQFF

j_call: TRBJ2-2
v_call: TRBV5-1
clone_size: -
d_call: -
cdr3_nt: TGCGCCAGCAGCTTGGTGGAGCTATCCGGGGAGCTGTTTTTT
cdr3_aa: CASSLVELSGELFF

j_call: TRBJ2-2
v_call: TRBV10-1
clone_size: -
d_call: -
cdr3_nt: TGCGCCAGCAGGGAGGGCCCCACCGGGGAGCTGTTTTTT
cdr3_aa: CASREGPTGELFF

j_call: TRBJ2-3
v_call: TRBV5-4
clone_size: -
d_call: -
cdr3_nt: TGTGCCAGCAGCTTCTCTAGCACAGATACGCAGTATTTT
cdr3_aa: CASSFSSTDTQYF

j_call: TRBJ2-1
v_call: TRBV12-5
clone_size: few
d_call: TRBD2
cdr3_nt: TGTGCTAGTGGCTACGGACTAGCGGGAGGGAATGAGCAGTTCTTC
cdr3_aa: CASGYGLAGGNEQFF

j_call: TRBJ1-2
v_call: TRBV6-1
clone_size: -
d_call: -
cdr3_nt: TGTGCCAGCAGTGAATCAGGGCTGGACTATGGCTACACCTTC
cdr3_aa: CASSESGLDYGYTF

j_call: TRBJ2-7
v_call: TRBV11-2
clone_size: -
d_call: TRBD1
cdr3_nt: TGTGCCAGCAGCTTCGGGACAGGGCGCGACGAGCAGTACTTC
cdr3_aa: CASSFGTGRDEQYF

j_call: TRBJ1-2
v_call: TRBV29-1
clone_size: -
d_call: TRBD1
cdr3_nt: TGCAGCGTTGGTGGTCGGGACAGGGGAGTGAGCTATGGCTACACCTTC
cdr3_aa: CSVGGRDRGVSYGYTF

j_call: TRBJ1-3
v_call: TRBV30
clone_size: few
d_call: -
cdr3_nt: TGTGCCTGTCGGGGGAGCTCTGGAAACACCATATATTTT
cdr3_aa: CACRGSSGNTIYF

j_call: TRBJ1-2
v_call: TRBV19
clone_size: -
d_call: -
cdr3_nt: TGTGCCAGCGGGAGCCGGGAGCGGGGTGGCTACACCTTC
cdr3_aa: CASGSRERGGYTF

j_call: TRBJ2-1
v_call: TRBV7-9
clone_size: -
d_call: TRBD2
cdr3_nt: TGTGCCAGCAGCCCGAGGACTAGCGGAGACGGGAGCTCCTACAATGAGCAGTTCTTC
cdr3_aa: CASSPRTSGDGSSYNEQFF

j_call: TRBJ2-7
v_call: TRBV18
clone_size: -
d_call: TRBD2
cdr3_nt: TGTGCCAGCTCACCTACTAGCGTCCACGAGCAGTACTTC
cdr3_aa: CASSPTSVHEQYF

j_call: TRBJ2-2
v_call: TRBV5-4
clone_size: -
d_call: TRBD1
cdr3_nt: TGTGCCAGCAGCTCGGGACAGTGGAGAACCGGGGAGCTGTTTTTT
cdr3_aa: CASSSGQWRTGELFF

j_call: TRBJ2-5
v_call: TRBV27
clone_size: -
d_call: TRBD2
cdr3_nt: TGTGCCAGCAGTTCCGTCGCGGGAGGGCCCAAAGAGACCCAGTACTTC
cdr3_aa: CASSSVAGGPKETQYF

j_call: TRBJ1-4
v_call: TRBV2
clone_size: -
d_call: TRBD1
cdr3_nt: TGTGCCAGCACTCACCGGGACAGGGATGAAAAACTGTTTTTT
cdr3_aa: CASTHRDRDEKLFF

j_call: TRBJ1-2
v_call: TRBV29-1
clone_size: -
d_call: -
cdr3_nt: TGCAGCGTTGAACAGGAAGACTATGGCTACACCTTC
cdr3_aa: CSVEQEDYGYTF

j_call: TRBJ2-1
v_call: TRBV7-8
clone_size: -
d_call: -
cdr3_nt: TGTGCCAGCAGCTCCGAGGGTCGGGCCCTCTACAATGAGCAGTTCTTC
cdr3_aa: CASSSEGRALYNEQFF

j_call: TRBJ2-1
v_call: TRBV25-1
clone_size: -
d_call: -
cdr3_nt: TGTGCCAGCAGTGAAACAACCGGGACTGGCTACAATGAGCAGTTCTTC
cdr3_aa: CASSETTGTGYNEQFF

j_call: TRBJ2-1
v_call: TRBV19
clone_size: -
d_call: TRBD1
cdr3_nt: TGTGCCAGTAGTAGGGCAGGGGGTGACAATGAGCAGTTCTTC
cdr3_aa: CASSRAGGDNEQFF

j_call: TRBJ2-7
v_call: TRBV27
clone_size: -
d_call: -
cdr3_nt: TGTGCCAGCAGTTTATTTCGTGGGAGTCTAGAGCAGTACTTC
cdr3_aa: CASSLFRGSLEQYF

j_call: TRBJ1-5
v_call: TRBV28
clone_size: -
d_call: -
cdr3_nt: TGTGCCAGCAGGACGGGGGGTAGCGGTCAGCCCCAGCATTTT
cdr3_aa: CASRTGGSGQPQHF

j_call: TRBJ2-6
v_call: TRBV6-1
clone_size: -
d_call: TRBD1
cdr3_nt: TGTGCCAGCAGTGACCTGGGACAGAACTCTGGGGCCAACGTCCTGACTTTC
cdr3_aa: CASSDLGQNSGANVLTF

j_call: TRBJ2-7
v_call: TRBV2
clone_size: -
d_call: TRBD2
cdr3_nt: TGTGCCAGCAGGCCAACTAGCGGGAAAAGGTCCTACGAGCAGTACTTC
cdr3_aa: CASRPTSGKRSYEQYF

j_call: TRBJ2-3
v_call: TRBV10-3
clone_size: -
d_call: -
cdr3_nt: TGTGCCATCAGTGGAGAGGGAGAGCGCACAGATACGCAGTATTTT
cdr3_aa: CAISGEGERTDTQYF

j_call: TRBJ2-3
v_call: TRBV5-4
clone_size: -
d_call: TRBD1
cdr3_nt: TGTGCCAGCAGCGGCCGGACAGGGATAACAGATACGCAGTATTTT
cdr3_aa: CASSGRTGITDTQYF

j_call: TRBJ2-3
v_call: TRBV9
clone_size: -
d_call: TRBD1
cdr3_nt: TGTGCCAGCAGCGGAAGGACAGGGGCTGGAGATACGCAGTATTTT
cdr3_aa: CASSGRTGAGDTQYF

j_call: TRBJ2-3
v_call: TRBV10-3
clone_size: -
d_call: TRBD2
cdr3_nt: TGTGCCATCAGTGAGGAGGACTGGACTAGCGGGAGGTTCACAGATACGCAGTATTTT
cdr3_aa: CAISEEDWTSGRFTDTQYF

j_call: TRBJ2-3
v_call: TRBV10-2
clone_size: -
d_call: TRBD1
cdr3_nt: TGCGCCAGCAGTAAACTGTTAACAGGGGGATCGGATACGCAGTATTTT
cdr3_aa: CASSKLLTGGSDTQYF

j_call: TRBJ2-3
v_call: TRBV5-4
clone_size: -
d_call: -
cdr3_nt: TGTGCCAGCAGCAAGGACTTCACTAGCACAGATACGCAGTATTTT
cdr3_aa: CASSKDFTSTDTQYF

j_call: TRBJ2-5
v_call: TRBV7-3
clone_size: -
d_call: -
cdr3_nt: TGTGCCAGCAGCTTAACGTCGGGTATGGGCCAAGAGACCCAGTACTTC
cdr3_aa: CASSLTSGMGQETQYF

j_call: TRBJ1-3
v_call: TRBV10-3
clone_size: -
d_call: -
cdr3_nt: TGTGCCATCAGTGAGTCGAGCGCCCCTGGAAACACCATATATTTT
cdr3_aa: CAISESSAPGNTIYF

j_call: TRBJ2-5
v_call: TRBV11-2
clone_size: -
d_call: TRBD1
cdr3_nt: TGTGCCAGCAGCCCGCGGGACAGGCAAGAGACCCAGTACTTC
cdr3_aa: CASSPRDRQETQYF

j_call: TRBJ2-7
v_call: TRBV28
clone_size: -
d_call: -
cdr3_nt: TGTGCCAGCAGTTTATTTGACAACTCCTACGAGCAGTACTTC
cdr3_aa: CASSLFDNSYEQYF

j_call: TRBJ1-1
v_call: TRBV6-1
clone_size: -
d_call: TRBD1
cdr3_nt: TGTGCCAGCAGTTCGCAGGGGGCTAACACTGAAGCTTTCTTT
cdr3_aa: CASSSQGANTEAFF

j_call: TRBJ1-1
v_call: TRBV5-8
clone_size: -
d_call: TRBD1
cdr3_nt: TGTGCCAGCAGTTCAGGGGGTGCTGAAGCTTTCTTT
cdr3_aa: CASSSGGAEAFF

j_call: TRBJ1-2
v_call: TRBV6-5
clone_size: -
d_call: -
cdr3_nt: TGTGCCACCCGACTCGACGGGAACTATGGCTACACCTTC
cdr3_aa: CATRLDGNYGYTF